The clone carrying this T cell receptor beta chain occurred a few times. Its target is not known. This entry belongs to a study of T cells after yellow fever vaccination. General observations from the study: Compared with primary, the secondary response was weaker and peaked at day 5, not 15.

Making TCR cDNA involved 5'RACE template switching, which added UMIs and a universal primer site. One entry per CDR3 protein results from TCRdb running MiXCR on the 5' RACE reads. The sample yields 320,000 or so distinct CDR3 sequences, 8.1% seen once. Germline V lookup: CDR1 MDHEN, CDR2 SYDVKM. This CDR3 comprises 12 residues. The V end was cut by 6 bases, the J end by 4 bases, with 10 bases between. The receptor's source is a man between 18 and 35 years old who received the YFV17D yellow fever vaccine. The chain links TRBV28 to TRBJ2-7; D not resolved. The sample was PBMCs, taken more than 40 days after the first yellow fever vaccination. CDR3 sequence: CASRFRLYEQYV. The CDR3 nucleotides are TGTGCCAGCAGGTTCAGGCTATACGAGCAGTACGTC.